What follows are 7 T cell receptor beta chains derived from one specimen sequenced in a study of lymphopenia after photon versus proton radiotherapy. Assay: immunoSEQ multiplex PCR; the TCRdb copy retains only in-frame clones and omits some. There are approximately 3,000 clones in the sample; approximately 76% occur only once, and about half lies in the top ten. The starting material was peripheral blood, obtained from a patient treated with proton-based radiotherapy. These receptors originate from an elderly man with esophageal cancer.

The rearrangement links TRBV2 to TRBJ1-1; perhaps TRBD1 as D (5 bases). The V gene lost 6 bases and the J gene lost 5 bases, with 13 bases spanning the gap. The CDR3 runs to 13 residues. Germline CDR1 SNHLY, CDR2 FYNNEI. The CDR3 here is CASSEQATTEAFF. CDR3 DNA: TGTGCCAGCAGCGAACAGGCTACAACTGAAGCTTTCTTT.

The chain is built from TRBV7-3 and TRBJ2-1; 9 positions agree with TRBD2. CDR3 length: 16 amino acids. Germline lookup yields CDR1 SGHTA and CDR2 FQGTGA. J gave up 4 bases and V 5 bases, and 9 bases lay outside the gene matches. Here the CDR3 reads CASSPRLAETYNEQFF. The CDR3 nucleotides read TGTGCCAGCAGCCCTCGACTAGCGGAGACTTACAATGAGCAGTTCTTC. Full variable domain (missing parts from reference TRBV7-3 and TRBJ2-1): GAGVSQTPSNKVTEKGKYVELRCDPISGHTALYWYRQSLGQGPEFLIYFQGTGAADDSGLPNDRFFAVRPEGSVSTLKIQRTERGDSAVYLCASSPRLAETYNEQFFGPGTRLTVL.

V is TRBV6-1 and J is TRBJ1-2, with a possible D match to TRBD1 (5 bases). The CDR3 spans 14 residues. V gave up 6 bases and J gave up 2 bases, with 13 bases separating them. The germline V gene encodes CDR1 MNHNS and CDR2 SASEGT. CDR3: CASRTAGGNYGYTF. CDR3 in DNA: TGTGCCAGCAGGACCGCGGGGGGGAACTATGGCTACACCTTC.

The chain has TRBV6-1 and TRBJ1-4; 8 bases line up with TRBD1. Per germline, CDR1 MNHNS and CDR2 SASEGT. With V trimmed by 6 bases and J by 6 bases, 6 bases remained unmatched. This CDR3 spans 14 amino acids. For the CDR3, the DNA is TGTGCCAGCAGACTAGGACAGGGCGATGAAAAACTGTTTTTT. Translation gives CASRLGQGDEKLFF.

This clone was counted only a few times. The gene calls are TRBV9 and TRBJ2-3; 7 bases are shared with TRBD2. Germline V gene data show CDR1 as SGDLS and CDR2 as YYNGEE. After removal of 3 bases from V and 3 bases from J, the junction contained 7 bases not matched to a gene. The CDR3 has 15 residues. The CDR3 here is CASSARSGETDTQYF. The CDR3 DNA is TGTGCCAGCAGCGCCCGGAGCGGGGAGACAGATACGCAGTATTTT.

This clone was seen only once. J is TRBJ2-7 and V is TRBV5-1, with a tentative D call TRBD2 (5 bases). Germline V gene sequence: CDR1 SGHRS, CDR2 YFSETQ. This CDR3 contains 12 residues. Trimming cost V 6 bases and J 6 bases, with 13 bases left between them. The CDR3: CASKLGSSEQYF. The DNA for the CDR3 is TGCGCCAGCAAACTAGGCAGCAGCGAGCAGTACTTC.

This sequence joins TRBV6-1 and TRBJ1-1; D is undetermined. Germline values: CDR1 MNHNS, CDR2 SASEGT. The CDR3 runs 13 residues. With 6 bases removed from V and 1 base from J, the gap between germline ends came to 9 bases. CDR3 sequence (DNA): TGTGCCAGCAGCCGGGATAAGAACACTGAAGCTTTCTTT. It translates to CASSRDKNTEAFF.